This T cell receptor beta chain was captured by sequencing in a study of blood T cell repertoires in COVID-19. Study background: The samples span acute and convalescent COVID-19 from the United States, Italy and Spain. In each case, the material was cDNA or gDNA derived from T cells, B-cell-depleted T cells, or PBMCs.

This CDR3 is built from 15 residues. Germline assignment: CDR1 SGHTA and CDR2 FQGNSA. Losses at the gene ends were 4 bases for V and 4 bases for J; bases not matched to a gene: 9. In the original analysis: How many nucleated cells were present was estimated from reference gene primer amplification. Using immunoSEQ multiplex PCR, the repertoire was profiled, and TCRdb retains in-frame clones only, with some absent. V and J calls and clone size are given by that table; D and trimming were obtained from the DNA. Of over 200,000 clones listed, roughly 76% are singletons. This chain links TRBV7-2 with TRBJ1-2; 7 bases are a match to TRBD1. The source of this sequence is a human donor in a cohort sampled during active COVID-19. Material for sequencing was peripheral blood. CDR3 in DNA: TGTGCCAGCAGCTCCGGCCAGGGGGTGATCTATGGCTACACCTTC. Translated: CASSSGQGVIYGYTF.